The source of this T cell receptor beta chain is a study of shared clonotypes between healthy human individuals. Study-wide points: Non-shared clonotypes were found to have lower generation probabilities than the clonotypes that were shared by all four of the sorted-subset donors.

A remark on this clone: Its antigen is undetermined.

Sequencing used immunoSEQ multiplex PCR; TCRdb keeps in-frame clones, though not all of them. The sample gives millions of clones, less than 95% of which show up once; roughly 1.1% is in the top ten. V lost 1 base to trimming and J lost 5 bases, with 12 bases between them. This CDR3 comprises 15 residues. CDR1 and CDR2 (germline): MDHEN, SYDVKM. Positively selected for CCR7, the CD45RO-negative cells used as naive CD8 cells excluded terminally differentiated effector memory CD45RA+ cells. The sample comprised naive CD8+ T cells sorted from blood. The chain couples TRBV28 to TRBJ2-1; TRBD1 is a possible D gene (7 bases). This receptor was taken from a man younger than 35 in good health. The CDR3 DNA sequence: TGTGCCAGCAGTTTATTCAGGGGGGTAAACAATGAGCAGTTCTTC. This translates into CASSLFRGVNNEQFF.